These 8 T cell receptor beta chains were all obtained from the same sample, sequenced in a study of blood T cell repertoires in COVID-19. The assay was immunoSEQ multiplex PCR, and TCRdb's table has in-frame clones only and misses some. The data contain some 300,000 clones, approximately 88% of them singletons. The sequencing sample was made of peripheral blood. These receptors all come from a woman aged 25 to 45 who had recovered from COVID-19.

V is TRBV27 and J is TRBJ2-3, with 14 bases lining up with TRBD2. CDR3 size: 17 residues. CDR1 and CDR2 from the germline V gene are MNHEY and SMNVEV (reference sequence). V trimming: 5 bases; J trimming: 1 base; junction bases outside the gene matches: 5. This chain's CDR3 is CASSPGLAGARTDTQYF. The CDR3 DNA is TGTGCCAGCAGTCCGGGACTAGCGGGGGCCCGCACAGATACGCAGTATTTT.

V is TRBV28 and J is TRBJ1-2, with 10 positions matching TRBD1. CDR1 and CDR2 (germline): MDHEN, SYDVKM. The CDR3 is 14 residues long. Trimming removed 6 bases from V and 4 bases from J; junction bases left unmatched: 5. The CDR3 spells CASSLGQGTYGYTF. The CDR3 DNA reads TGTGCCAGCAGCTTGGGACAGGGGACCTATGGCTACACCTTC.

V usage is TRBV2 and J usage is TRBJ2-5, with D perhaps TRBD2 (6 bases). Per the germline V gene, CDR1 is SNHLY and CDR2 is FYNNEI. V lost 6 bases to trimming and J lost 5 bases, with 16 bases between them. This CDR3 comprises 14 residues. The CDR3 coding sequence is TGTGCCAGCAGCCCCATTGGGACTGCGGAGACCCAGTACTTC. Protein: CASSPIGTAETQYF.

This chain joins TRBV30 and TRBJ1-1, with D maybe TRBD1 (6 bases). CDR1 and CDR2 from the germline V gene are GTSNPN and SVGIG (reference sequence). V dropped 1 base and J dropped 8 bases, with 14 bases sitting between them. This CDR3 has 13 amino acids. The CDR3 DNA reads as TGTGCCTGGAGTGGGAAAGGTACAGGGGAAGCTTTCTTT. It codes for CAWSGKGTGEAFF.

The rearrangement joins TRBV7-2 to TRBJ1-1, with a tentative D call TRBD1 (6 bases). In germline, CDR1 is SGHTA, CDR2 FQGNSA. The CDR3 spans 12 residues. V dropped 5 bases and J dropped 8 bases, with 12 bases sitting between them. The CDR3 DNA reads TGTGCCAGCAGCCCCGTCGGGACAGAAGCTTTCTTT. It encodes CASSPVGTEAFF.

This sequence joins TRBV12-3 or TRBV12-4 and TRBJ2-1; D gene uncertain. The CDR3 spans 13 residues. Trimming pared 3 bases from V and 5 bases from J, leaving 8 bases between. CDR3 in amino acids: CASSLASNNEQFF. CDR3 DNA sequence: TGTGCCAGCAGTTTGGCTTCCAACAATGAGCAGTTCTTC.

In its sample, this clone was seen a few times. The CDR3 protein is CASSQRQGSSGEQYF. CDR3 nucleotide sequence: TGTGCCAGCAGCCAGAGACAGGGGTCTTCGGGGGAGCAGTACTTC. V gene TRBV3-1 (or the pseudogene TRBV3-2) combines with J gene TRBJ2-7; 8 bases line up with TRBD1. Germline V gives CDR1 LGHDT, CDR2 YNNKEL (reference sequence). CDR3 size: 15 residues. Unmatched junction bases numbered 11, after V lost 3 bases and J lost 7 bases.

CDR3: CASSLTGTSLHF. The CDR3 DNA follows: TGTGCCAGCAGTTTAACAGGGACATCCCTCCACTTT. The V and J genes are TRBV28 and TRBJ1-6; D possibly corresponds to TRBD1 (6 bases). Germline CDR1 MDHEN, CDR2 SYDVKM. This CDR3 has 12 amino acids. Between the trimmed V and J ends, which lost 2 bases and 14 bases, there was a span of 10 bases.